The T cell receptor beta chain under discussion was sequenced for a study of a mutant IDH1 vaccine in newly diagnosed glioma. Study summary: Most had both radiotherapy and temozolomide beforehand; others had only one.

Here immunoSEQ multiplex PCR was the method, and the copy in TCRdb shows in-frame clones only, minus some. The table has about 26,000 clones, approximately 87% seen once. As for this clone: What it binds is not known.

Germline V gene sequence: CDR1 SGHDT, CDR2 YYEEEE. The CDR3 is 14 residues long. V lost 5 bases and J lost 7, with 15 bases in between. The time point is: week 35, safety follow-up. Each dose of the vaccine consisted of 300 ug of mutant IDH1 20-mer peptide, with topical imiquimod. Sequenced material: PBMCs, taken from a glioma patient whose treatment included an IDH1 peptide vaccine. This clonotype originated in a man between 25 and 39 years old with glioma. The chain recombines TRBV5-6 with TRBJ2-2; the D gene could be TRBD1 or TRBD2 (5 bases each). CDR3 sequence: CASSRGGGIGELFF. The CDR3 coding sequence is TGTGCCAGCAGTCGTGGTGGGGGAATCGGGGAGCTGTTTTTT.